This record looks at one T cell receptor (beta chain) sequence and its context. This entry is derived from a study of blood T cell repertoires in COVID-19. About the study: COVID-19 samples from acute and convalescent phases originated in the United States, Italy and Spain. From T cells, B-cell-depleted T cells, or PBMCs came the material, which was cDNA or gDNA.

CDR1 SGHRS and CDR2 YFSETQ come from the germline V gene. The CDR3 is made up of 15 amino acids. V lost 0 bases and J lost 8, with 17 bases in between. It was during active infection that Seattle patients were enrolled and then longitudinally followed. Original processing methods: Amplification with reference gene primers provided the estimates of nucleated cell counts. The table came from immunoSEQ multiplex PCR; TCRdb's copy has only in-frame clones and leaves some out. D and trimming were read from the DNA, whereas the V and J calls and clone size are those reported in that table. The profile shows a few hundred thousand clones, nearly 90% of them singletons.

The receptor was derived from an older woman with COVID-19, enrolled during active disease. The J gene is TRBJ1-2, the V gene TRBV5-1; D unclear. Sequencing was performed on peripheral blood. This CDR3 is CASSLGASGPWGYTF. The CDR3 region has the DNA TGCGCCAGCAGCTTGGGGGCCAGCGGGCCGTGGGGCTACACCTTC.